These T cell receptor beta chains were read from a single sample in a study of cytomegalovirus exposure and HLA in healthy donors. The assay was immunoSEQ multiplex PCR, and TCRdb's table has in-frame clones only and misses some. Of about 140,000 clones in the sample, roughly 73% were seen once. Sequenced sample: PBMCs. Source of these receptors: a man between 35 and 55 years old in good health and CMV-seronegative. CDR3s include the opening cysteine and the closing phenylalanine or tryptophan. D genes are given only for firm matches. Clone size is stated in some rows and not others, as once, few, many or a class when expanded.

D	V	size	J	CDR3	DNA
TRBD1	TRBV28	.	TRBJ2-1	CASSPGGLTYNEQFF	TGTGCCAGCAGTCCAGGGGGCCTTACCTACAATGAGCAGTTCTTC
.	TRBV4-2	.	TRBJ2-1	CASSQDGGTTYNEQFF	TGTGCCAGCAGCCAAGATGGCGGGACCACCTACAATGAGCAGTTCTTC
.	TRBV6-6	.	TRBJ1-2	CASSYSNGGAHGYTF	TGTGCCAGCAGTTACTCGAATGGGGGGGCACATGGCTACACCTTC
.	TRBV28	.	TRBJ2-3	CASFSFPSSGRTDTQYF	TGTGCCAGCTTTTCTTTCCCGTCCTCGGGGAGGACAGATACGCAGTATTTT
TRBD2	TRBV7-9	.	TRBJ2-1	CASSLVAGDYNEQFF	TGTGCCAGCAGCTTAGTAGCGGGGGACTACAATGAGCAGTTCTTC
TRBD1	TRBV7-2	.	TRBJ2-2	CASSLLGTGITGELFF	TGTGCCAGCAGCTTATTGGGGACAGGGATCACCGGGGAGCTGTTTTTT
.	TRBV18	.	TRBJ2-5	CASSRLKQGGETQYF	TGTGCCAGCTCACGCCTTAAACAGGGTGGAGAGACCCAGTACTTC
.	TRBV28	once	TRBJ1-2	CASGNRDYGYTF	TGTGCCAGTGGGAACAGGGACTATGGCTACACCTTC
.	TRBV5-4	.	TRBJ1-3	CASSQTGSGNTIYF	TGTGCCAGCAGCCAAACAGGGTCTGGAAACACCATATATTTT
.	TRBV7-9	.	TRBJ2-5	CASSFLRQATYQETQYF	TGTGCCAGCAGCTTCCTAAGACAGGCCACGTACCAAGAGACCCAGTACTTC
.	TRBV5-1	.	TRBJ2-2	CASSLLRAGGTGELFF	TGCGCCAGCAGCCTCCTTCGCGCAGGGGGGACCGGGGAGCTGTTTTTT
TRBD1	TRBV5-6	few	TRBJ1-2	CASRGQGPYTF	TGTGCCAGCAGGGGACAGGGTCCCTACACCTTC
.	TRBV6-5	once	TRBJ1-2	CASSFYGGDYGYTF	TGTGCCAGCAGTTTTTATGGGGGGGACTATGGCTACACCTTC
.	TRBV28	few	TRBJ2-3	CASSPGRTDTQYF	TGTGCCAGCAGTCCAGGGCGCACAGATACGCAGTATTTT
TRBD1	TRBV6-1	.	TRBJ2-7	CASSEAGQRYEQYF	TGTGCCAGCAGTGAAGCGGGACAGAGATACGAGCAGTACTTC
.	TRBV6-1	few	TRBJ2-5	CASSTGLWQETQYF	TGTGCCAGCAGTACAGGGTTATGGCAAGAGACCCAGTACTTC
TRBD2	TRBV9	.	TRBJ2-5	CASSVSSGGSETQYF	TGTGCCAGCAGCGTCTCGAGCGGGGGGTCTGAGACCCAGTACTTC
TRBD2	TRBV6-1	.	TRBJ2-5	CAGDSGGALETQYF	TGTGCCGGCGATAGCGGGGGGGCCTTAGAGACCCAGTACTTC
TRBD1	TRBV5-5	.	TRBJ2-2	CASSLDRDRVVRELFF	TGTGCCAGCAGCTTGGATCGGGACAGGGTTGTCCGGGAGCTGTTTTTT
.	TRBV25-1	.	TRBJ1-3	CASSPGGGNTIYF	TGTGCCAGCAGTCCAGGAGGTGGAAACACCATATATTTT
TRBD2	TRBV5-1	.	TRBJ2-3	CASSLALAGFTDTQYF	TGCGCCAGCAGCTTGGCTCTAGCGGGATTCACAGATACGCAGTATTTT
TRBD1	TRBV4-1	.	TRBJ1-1	CASSQDGTGSTEAFF	TGCGCCAGCAGCCAAGATGGGACAGGGAGTACTGAAGCTTTCTTT
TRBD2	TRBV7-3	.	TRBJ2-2	CASSLLTTSGGTATGELFF	TGTGCCAGCAGCTTACTGACTACTAGCGGGGGGACGGCCACCGGGGAGCTGTTTTTT
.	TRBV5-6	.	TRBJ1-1	CASSLWQGSAEAFF	TGTGCCAGCAGCCTGTGGCAGGGAAGCGCTGAAGCTTTCTTT
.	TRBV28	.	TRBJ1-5	CASSLLWRGNQPQHF	TGTGCCAGCAGCTTACTGTGGAGGGGCAATCAGCCCCAGCATTTT
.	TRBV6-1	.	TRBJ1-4	CASSERQARSTNEKLFF	TGTGCCAGCAGTGAACGGCAGGCAAGGTCCACTAATGAAAAACTGTTTTTT
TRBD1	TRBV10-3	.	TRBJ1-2	CAATGGILFGYTF	TGTGCCGCTACAGGGGGAATCCTCTTCGGCTACACCTTC
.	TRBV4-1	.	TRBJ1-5	CASSFRQAWVPQHF	TGCGCCAGCAGCTTCCGACAGGCGTGGGTGCCCCAGCATTTT
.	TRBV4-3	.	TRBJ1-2	CASSQEPGWFDGYTF	TGCGCCAGCAGCCAAGAACCCGGGTGGTTTGATGGCTACACCTTC
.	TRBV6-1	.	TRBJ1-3	CASILRESGNTIYF	TGTGCCAGCATTTTGAGGGAATCTGGAAACACCATATATTTT
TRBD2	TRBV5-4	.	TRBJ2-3	CASSLERRGGLRHGTDTQYF	TGTGCCAGCAGCTTGGAGCGGCGGGGGGGGCTACGCCATGGCACAGATACGCAGTATTTT
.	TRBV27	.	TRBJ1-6	CASSLVGVAGNSPLHF	TGTGCCAGCAGTTTAGTGGGCGTGGCGGGAAATTCACCCCTCCACTTT
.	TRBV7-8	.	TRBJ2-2	CASSFAGANTGELFF	TGTGCCAGCAGCTTCGCCGGGGCGAACACCGGGGAGCTGTTTTTT
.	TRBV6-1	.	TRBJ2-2	CASLFTGTGGELFF	TGTGCCAGTCTCTTCACAGGAACCGGCGGGGAGCTGTTTTTT
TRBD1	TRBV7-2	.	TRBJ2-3	CASSRRTGPDTQYF	TGTGCCAGCAGCCGAAGGACAGGGCCAGATACGCAGTATTTT
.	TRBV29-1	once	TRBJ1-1	CSVGGDPGFF	TGCAGCGTTGGTGGCGACCCAGGGTTCTTT
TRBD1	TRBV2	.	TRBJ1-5	CASSGTGDQPQHF	TGTGCCAGCAGTGGGACAGGGGATCAGCCCCAGCATTTT
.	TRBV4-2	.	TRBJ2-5	CASSQGGRGDSREPQYF	TGTGCCAGCAGCCAAGGCGGGCGGGGAGACTCAAGAGAGCCCCAGTACTTC
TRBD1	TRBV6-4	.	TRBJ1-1	CASSLEDGQGAEAFF	TGTGCCAGCAGCCTCGAAGACGGACAGGGCGCTGAAGCTTTCTTT
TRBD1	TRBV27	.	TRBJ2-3	CASSSPRTGSHSPTDTQYF	TGTGCCAGCAGTTCGCCGAGGACAGGGAGTCATTCCCCCACAGATACGCAGTATTTT
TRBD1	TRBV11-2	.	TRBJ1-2	CASSLARGTYYGYTF	TGTGCCAGCAGCTTAGCCAGGGGGACATACTATGGCTACACCTTC
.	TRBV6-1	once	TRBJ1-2	CASSGLRSGRINYGYTF	TGTGCCAGCAGTGGTTTAAGGAGCGGGCGAATCAACTATGGCTACACCTTC
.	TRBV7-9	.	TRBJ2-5	CASSLPSHIVQETQYF	TGTGCCAGCAGCTTACCATCACATATCGTCCAGGAGACCCAGTACTTC
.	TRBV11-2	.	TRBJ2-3	CASNSLGGASTDTQYF	TGTGCCAGCAACTCCCTGGGCGGGGCGAGCACAGATACGCAGTATTTT
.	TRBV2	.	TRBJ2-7	CASSPLGSLTEQYF	TGTGCCAGCAGCCCCTTGGGCAGCTTAACCGAGCAGTACTTC
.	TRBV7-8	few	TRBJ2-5	CASTFQAQETQYF	TGTGCCAGCACCTTCCAGGCCCAAGAGACCCAGTACTTC
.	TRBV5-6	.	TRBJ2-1	CASSLRVILQNNEQFF	TGTGCCAGCAGCCTTCGGGTCATCTTACAAAACAATGAGCAGTTCTTC
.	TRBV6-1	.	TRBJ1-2	CASSTGNRNYGYTF	TGTGCCAGCAGTACAGGGAATCGGAACTATGGTTACACCTTC
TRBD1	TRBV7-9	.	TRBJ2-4	CATGGNIQYF	TGTGCCACAGGGGGAAACATTCAGTACTTC
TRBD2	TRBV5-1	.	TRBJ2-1	CASSLRVGGNNYNEQFF	TGCGCCAGCAGCTTGCGGGTCGGGGGGAACAACTACAATGAGCAGTTCTTC
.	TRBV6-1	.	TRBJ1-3	CASSGGASGNTIYF	TGTGCCAGCAGTGGGGGAGCCTCTGGAAACACCATATATTTT
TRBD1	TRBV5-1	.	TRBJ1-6	CASSAGTVYNSPLHF	TGCGCCAGCAGCGCTGGGACAGTTTATAATTCACCCCTCCACTTT
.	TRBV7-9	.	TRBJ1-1	CASSSRPIPGTFF	TGTGCCAGCAGCTCCAGGCCCATCCCGGGAACTTTCTTT
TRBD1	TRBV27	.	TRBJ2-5	CASMRPGQRETQYF	TGTGCCAGCATGAGGCCGGGACAGAGAGAGACCCAGTACTTC
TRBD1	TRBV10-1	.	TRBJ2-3	CASSDGQGGTDTQYF	TGCGCCAGCAGCGATGGACAGGGGGGGACAGATACGCAGTATTTT
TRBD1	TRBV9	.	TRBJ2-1	CASSVSGGVNEQFF	TGTGCCAGCAGCGTGTCAGGGGGTGTGAATGAGCAGTTCTTC
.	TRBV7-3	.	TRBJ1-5	CASSSCADTLAQPQHF	TGTGCCAGCAGCTCCTGCGCCGACACGCTGGCTCAGCCCCAGCATTTT